The sequence of this T cell receptor (beta chain) was determined in a study of regulatory T cells in long-lasting Graves disease. Time point in this sample: persistent/refractory GD, antithyroid drugs over 5 years with positive TRAb. Construction of the TCR library relied on RNA isolated from PBMCs. V was shortened by 4 bases and J by 4 bases, with 17 bases between the two germline ends. The CDR3 is 16 amino acids. CDR1 is LNHDA and CDR2 is SQIVND in the germline V gene (reference sequence). Through Arm-PCR of CDR3 regions and iRepertoire HTBI primers, TCR beta libraries were built. MiXCR was run by TCRdb on the multiplex PCR reads, yielding one entry per CDR3 protein. The repertoire holds a few hundred thousand distinct CDR3 sequences, with about 23% as singletons.

The source material was peripheral blood mononuclear cells (PBMCs), sampled when the disease was refractory, from a patient treated with antithyroid drugs. This TCR came from a woman aged 40 to 50 with Graves disease. V usage is TRBV19 and J usage is TRBJ2-1; the D gene is possibly TRBD1 (5 bases). CDR3 bases: TGTGCCAGTAGTAGGGCTGCAGGGCGTATGTACAATGAGCAGTTCTTC. It encodes CASSRAAGRMYNEQFF.